Shown below are 2 T cell receptor beta chains from a single sample sequenced in a study of a mutant IDH1 vaccine in newly diagnosed glioma. Their target antigens are unknown. Sequencing was performed with immunoSEQ multiplex PCR; in TCRdb, only in-frame clones are kept and a portion is missing. The table includes around 58,000 clones, approximately 81% detected once. Time point in this sample: week 5, during vaccination. Alongside topical imiquimod, each dose of vaccine comprised 300 ug of mutant IDH1 20-mer peptide. Specimen: PBMCs, collected from a glioma patient whose treatment included an IDH1 peptide vaccine. These receptors came from a man aged 25-40 years with glioma.

The chain employs TRBV7-9 and TRBJ1-6; 8 bases align to TRBD1. The germline V gene encodes CDR1 SEHNR and CDR2 FQNEAQ (reference sequence). J was trimmed by 11 bases and V by 5 bases; bases with no gene match: 11. The CDR3 contains 15 residues. CDR3 region: CASSPTDREFAPLHF. The CDR3 DNA sequence: TGTGCCAGCAGCCCCACGGACAGGGAGTTTGCACCCCTCCACTTT.

The chain has TRBV11-2 and TRBJ1-4; the D gene is possibly TRBD1 (5 bases). From germline, CDR1 is SGHAT and CDR2 FQNNGV. V dropped 5 bases and J dropped 7 bases, with 11 bases sitting between them. This CDR3 has 13 amino acids. The CDR3 region has the DNA TGTGCCAGCAGCGGCAGGGTGTCTGAAAAACTGTTTTTT. This sequence encodes CASSGRVSEKLFF.